This TCR beta chain was captured by sequencing in a study of CD8+CD57+ T cells in acquired aplastic anemia. The V gene end was trimmed by 0 bases and the J gene end by 3 bases; junction bases not matched to a gene: 15. Germline V gene lookup returns CDR1 SGHNT and CDR2 YYREEE (reference sequence). There are 19 residues in the CDR3. TCR beta VDJ and CDR3 profiles were obtained from a genomic DNA template. In TCRdb, the reads were re-called with MiXCR into one record per CDR3 protein. The repertoire holds around 120,000 distinct CDR3 sequences, 30% to 45% seen once, with over 2% in the top ten. The patients chosen for sequencing had shown expansion of CD8+CD57+ cells (detected by flow cytometry).

The V gene is TRBV5-4, the J gene TRBJ2-3, with 8 positions matching TRBD2. Sequenced material: sorted CD4+, CD8+, or CD8+CD57+ T cells (not recorded which) from PBMCs. The TCR comes from a human donor with aplastic anemia. The CDR3 DNA reads as TGTGCCAGCAGCTTGGGTGAAATGGGGGTAGCGGGGAGAACAGATACGCAGTATTTT. It yields the protein CASSLGEMGVAGRTDTQYF.